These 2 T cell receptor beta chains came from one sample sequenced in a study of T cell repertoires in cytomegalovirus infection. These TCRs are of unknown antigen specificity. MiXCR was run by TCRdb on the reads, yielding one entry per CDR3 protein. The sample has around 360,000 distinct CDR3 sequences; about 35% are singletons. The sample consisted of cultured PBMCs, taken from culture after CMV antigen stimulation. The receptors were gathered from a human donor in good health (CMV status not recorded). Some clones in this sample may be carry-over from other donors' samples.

The CDR3 is CASIRTSGISYNEQFF. In nucleotides, the CDR3 is TGTGCCAGCATTCGGACTAGCGGGATTTCCTACAATGAGCAGTTCTTC. J is TRBJ2-1 and V is TRBV12-3 or TRBV12-4, with 12 positions matching TRBD2. The length of the CDR3 is 16 residues. V lost 7 bases and J lost 1; bases outside the gene matches: 5.

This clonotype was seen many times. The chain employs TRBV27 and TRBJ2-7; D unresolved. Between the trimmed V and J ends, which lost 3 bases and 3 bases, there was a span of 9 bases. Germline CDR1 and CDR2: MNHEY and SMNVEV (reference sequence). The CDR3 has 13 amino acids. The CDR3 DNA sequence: TGTGCCAGCAGTTTGCAGCTTAACTACGAGCAGTACTTC. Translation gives CASSLQLNYEQYF.